This T cell receptor beta chain was captured by sequencing in a study of T cell responses to AZD1222 COVID-19 vaccine. The CDR3 has 15 residues. V was shortened by 3 bases and J by 3 bases, with 15 bases between the two germline ends. Germline V gene data show CDR1 as MNHEY and CDR2 as SMNVEV (reference sequence). Clones were sequenced by immunoSEQ multiplex PCR, and TCRdb holds only the in-frame ones, with some missing. The sample yields roughly 70,000 clones, 85% seen once. The sample consisted of peripheral blood, taken on day 0 of AZD1222 vaccination. This chain uses TRBV27 with TRBJ2-7; TRBD2 is a possible D gene (6 bases). This clonotype originated in an adult in good health. The CDR3 nucleotides are TGTGCCAGCAGTTTTAGGGACTCAGGAGTCTACGAGCAGTACTTC. It translates to CASSFRDSGVYEQYF.